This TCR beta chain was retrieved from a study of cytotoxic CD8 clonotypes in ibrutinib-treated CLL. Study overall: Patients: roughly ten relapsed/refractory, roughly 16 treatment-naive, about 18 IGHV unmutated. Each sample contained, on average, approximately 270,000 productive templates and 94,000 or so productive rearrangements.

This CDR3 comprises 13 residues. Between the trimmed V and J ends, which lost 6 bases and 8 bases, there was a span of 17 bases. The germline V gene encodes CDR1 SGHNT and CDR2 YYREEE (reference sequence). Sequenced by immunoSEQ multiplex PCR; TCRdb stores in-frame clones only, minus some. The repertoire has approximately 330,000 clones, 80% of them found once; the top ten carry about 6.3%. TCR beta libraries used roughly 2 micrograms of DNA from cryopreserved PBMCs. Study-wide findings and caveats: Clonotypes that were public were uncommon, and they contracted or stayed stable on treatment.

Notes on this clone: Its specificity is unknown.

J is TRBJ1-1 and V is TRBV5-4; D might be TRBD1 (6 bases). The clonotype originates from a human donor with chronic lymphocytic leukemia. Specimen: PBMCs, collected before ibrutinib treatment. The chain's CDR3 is CASTIQGLGEAFF. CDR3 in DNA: TGTGCCAGCACCATACAGGGCTTGGGGGAAGCTTTCTTT.